Below are 9 T cell receptor beta chains sequenced from a single sample in a study of response to subunit inactivated influenza vaccine. TCRdb re-analysed the RT-PCR reads in MiXCR, keeping a single row per CDR3 protein. The top ten hold roughly an eighth of the sample, which has over 150,000 distinct CDR3 sequences, approximately 10% seen once. This specimen was non-naive T cells sorted from PBMCs, taken roughly 46 days after vaccination. These receptors were obtained from a man in his fifties or sixties who received an inactivated influenza vaccine.

This chain connects TRBV20-1 to TRBJ2-3; no clear D gene. Germline-derived CDR1 and CDR2 are DFQATT and SNEGSKA (reference sequence). This CDR3 has 15 amino acids. Trimming removed 0 bases at V and 0 bases at J, with 10 bases between. Here the CDR3 reads CSARDDGLSTDTQYF. The CDR3 DNA reads TGCAGTGCTAGAGATGACGGGCTTAGCACAGATACGCAGTATTTT.

In its sample, this clonotype ranks as medium-sized. V and J are TRBV10-3 and TRBJ2-5, with D unclear. Germline V CDR1 and CDR2: ENHRY, SYGVKD. The length of the CDR3 is 13 residues. V gave up 4 bases and J gave up 4 bases, with 10 bases separating them. CDR3 loop: CAISAAVGETQYF. Written as DNA, the CDR3 is TGTGCCATCAGTGCCGCGGTCGGAGAGACCCAGTACTTC.

The chain links TRBV7-9 to TRBJ2-5; the D is unclear. Germline V CDR1 and CDR2: SEHNR, FQNEAQ (reference sequence). The CDR3 length is 14 residues. Deletions cut 5 bases from V and 0 bases from J, with 10 bases between. The CDR3 sequence: CASSSYLDQETQYF. CDR3 DNA sequence: TGTGCCAGCAGCAGCTACCTAGACCAAGAGACCCAGTACTTC. Complete variable domain (other parts from reference TRBV7-9 and TRBJ2-5): DTGVSQNPRHKITKRGQNVTFRCDPISEHNRLYWYRQTLGQGPEFLTYFQNEAQLEKSRLLSDRFSAERPKGSFSTLEIQRTEQGDSAMYLCASSSYLDQETQYFGPGTRLLVL.

This clonotype was counted only a few times. The rearrangement links TRBV7-9 to TRBJ2-3; 13 bases align to TRBD2. CDR1 is SEHNR, CDR2 FQNEAQ, per germline (reference sequence). V was clipped by 4 bases and J by 6 bases; unmatched bases: 1. The CDR3 runs 14 residues. CDR3 in amino acids: CASSSLAGGDTQYF. The CDR3 region has the DNA TGTGCCAGCAGCTCACTAGCGGGAGGGGATACGCAGTATTTT.

The chain has TRBV6-2 or TRBV6-3 and TRBJ1-6; unclear D gene. Trimming left V 8 bases short and J 8 bases short, with 13 bases between. The CDR3 has 13 amino acids. Germline assignment: CDR1 MNHEY and CDR2 SVGEGT. This CDR3 reads CASRAGSDSPLHF. CDR3 DNA: TGTGCCAGCCGGGCAGGATCGGATTCACCCCTCCACTTT.

The table lists this clonotype with a few counts. The chain links TRBV20-1 to TRBJ1-1, with D possibly TRBD1 on 6 matching bases. Germline V gives CDR1 DFQATT, CDR2 SNEGSKA (reference sequence). The CDR3 consists of 16 residues. Trimming shortened V by 3 bases and J by 5 bases, and 22 bases separated the two germline ends. CDR3 DNA sequence: TGCAGTGCTAGTGGGGGGACAAGGGGCGCGGGAACTGAAGCTTTCTTT. Translated, it gives CSASGGTRGAGTEAFF.

This clonotype was observed many times. The chain joins TRBV6-1 to TRBJ1-2; a weak D match, TRBD1 (5 bases). The ends were cut back, 7 bases at V and 5 bases at J, with 20 bases in the middle. CDR1 and CDR2 (germline): MNHNS, SASEGT. The CDR3 has 15 residues. The CDR3, as DNA: TGTGCCAGCAAAATTACAGGTCTAACTAGATATGGCTACACCTTC. This gives the protein CASKITGLTRYGYTF.

The gene calls are TRBV6-1 and TRBJ2-3, with D perhaps given as TRBD1 or TRBD2 (5 bases each). This CDR3 contains 14 residues. Trimming shortened V by 5 bases and J by 1 base, and 10 bases separated the two germline ends. The V gene's germline CDR1 is MNHNS and CDR2 SASEGT. Written as DNA, the CDR3 is TGTGCCAGCAGTCGGGACGGAGGCACAGATACGCAGTATTTT. Protein: CASSRDGGTDTQYF.

Only a few counts were recorded for this clonotype. The chain carries TRBV7-2 and TRBJ2-1; TRBD2 agrees at 10 bases. Germline loops: CDR1 SGHTA, CDR2 FQGNSA. Unmatched junction bases numbered 6, after V lost 4 bases and J lost 0 bases. CDR3 length equals 17 residues. CDR3 sequence reads: CASSSQPSGSSYNEQFF. CDR3 DNA sequence: TGTGCCAGCAGCTCACAGCCTAGCGGGAGCTCCTACAATGAGCAGTTCTTC. Filled out from reference TRBV7-2 and TRBJ2-1, the complete variable domain reads GAGVSQSPSNKVTEKGKDVELRCDPISGHTALYWYRQSLGQGLEFLIYFQGNSAPDKSGLPSDRFSAERTGGSVSTLTIQRTQQEDSAVYLCASSSQPSGSSYNEQFFGPGTRLTVL.